This T cell receptor beta chain is from a study of control samples from healthy donors and cancer patients. The germline V gene encodes CDR1 SGHDT and CDR2 YYEEEE. The CDR3 spans 15 residues. V shed 3 bases and J 5 bases; nucleotides not matched to a gene: 7. Generated by immunoSEQ multiplex PCR, the TCRdb table keeps only in-frame clones and is missing some. There are about 150,000 clones in the sample; around 96% occur only once, and approximately 6% lies in the top ten. What was sequenced was blood. This clonotype was obtained from a man in his forties in good health. The chain employs TRBV5-6 and TRBJ2-5; 10 nucleotides line up with TRBD2. The CDR3 DNA reads as TGTGCCAGCAGCTGGAGCGGGGGGGCCGGTGAGACCCAGTACTTC. Protein sequence: CASSWSGGAGETQYF.